This is a list of T cell receptor beta chains from one sample in a study of shared clonotypes between healthy human individuals. Produced via immunoSEQ multiplex PCR; TCRdb's table is partial and in-frame only. The sample records hundreds of thousands of clones, around 78% being singletons. Sequencing used PBMCs. The receptors stem from a woman aged 40 to 49 in good health. Some clones in this sample may be carry-over from other donors' samples. Both conserved end residues are part of each CDR3. A D gene is named only where the DNA matches it firmly. Some rows have no size entry. The others give once, few or many, or a class for an expanded clone.

-	TRBV28	TRBJ2-5	TRBD2	TGTGCCAGCGGTGCCAGACTAGCGGGAGTCGAGACCCAGTACTTC	CASGARLAGVETQYF
-	TRBV4-1	TRBJ2-7	TRBD2	TGCGCCAGCAGCCGAGGGACTAGCGGAAACTACGAGCAGTACTTC	CASSRGTSGNYEQYF
-	TRBV7-9	TRBJ2-1	TRBD2	TGTGCCTTAAGCGGGAGCTACAATGAGCAGTTCTTC	CALSGSYNEQFF
-	TRBV13	TRBJ2-2	TRBD2	TGTGCCAGCAGCGTTACGACTAGCGGGAGGGCCGGGGAGCTGTTTTTT	CASSVTTSGRAGELFF
-	TRBV9	TRBJ2-1	TRBD2	TGTGCCAGCAGCGCGGGGACTAGTGTCAATGAGCAGTTCTTC	CASSAGTSVNEQFF
-	TRBV29-1	TRBJ2-7	-	TGCAGCGTTGTCGTCAGGGGGGGCGAGCAGTACTTC	CSVVVRGGEQYF
once	TRBV29-1	TRBJ2-5	TRBD2	TGCAGCGTTGATGAAGCGGGAGCAGAGACCCAGTACTTC	CSVDEAGAETQYF
-	TRBV19	TRBJ2-2	TRBD2	TGTGCCAGTAGTTCCCCGGGACTAGCGGTGAACACCGGGGAGCTGTTTTTT	CASSSPGLAVNTGELFF
-	TRBV9	TRBJ2-3	-	TGTGCCAGCAGCGTAGGGGTAGCGGACACAGATACGCAGTATTTT	CASSVGVADTDTQYF
-	TRBV28	TRBJ2-3	TRBD2	TGTGCCAGCAGTCCGAGACTAGCTGCGACAGATACGCAGTATTTT	CASSPRLAATDTQYF
-	TRBV19	TRBJ2-1	-	TGTGCCAGTAGATCAATCCCGGGACGGCGCGACAATGAGCAGTTCTTC	CASRSIPGRRDNEQFF
-	TRBV7-9	TRBJ1-2	TRBD1	TGTGCCAGCAGCTTCTCCGGGACAGGGTTAGGCTACACCTTC	CASSFSGTGLGYTF
-	TRBV9	TRBJ1-1	-	TGTGCCAGCAGCCAGCCCAACACTGAAGCTTTCTTT	CASSQPNTEAFF
-	TRBV15	TRBJ2-7	TRBD2	TGTGCCACCAGCAGAGATCAGAGCGGGACGAACTCCTACGAGCAGTACTTC	CATSRDQSGTNSYEQYF
-	TRBV2	TRBJ2-1	-	TGTGCCAGCAGTGGAGGGGCTGGCAATGAGCAGTTCTTC	CASSGGAGNEQFF
once	TRBV29-1	TRBJ2-7	TRBD2	TGCAGCGTTGGGCTAGCGGGAGCCGAGCAGTACTTC	CSVGLAGAEQYF
-	TRBV2	TRBJ1-5	TRBD1	TGTGCCAGCGGATTGGGACAGGGGAATCAGCCCCAGCATTTT	CASGLGQGNQPQHF
-	TRBV7-3	TRBJ2-6	TRBD2	TGTGCCAGCAGCCCCGGGGAGGGAGGGGCCAACGTCCTGACTTTC	CASSPGEGGANVLTF
-	TRBV7-2	TRBJ2-7	-	TGTGCCAGCAGCCAAAAACTAGGGGAGCAGTACTTC	CASSQKLGEQYF
once	TRBV30	TRBJ1-1	TRBD1	TGTGCCTGGACCAAGGGGGCGGACACTGAAGCTTTCTTT	CAWTKGADTEAFF
-	TRBV5-4	TRBJ2-2	TRBD2	TGTGCCAGCAGCAGAGGACTAGCGAACACCGGGGAGCTGTTTTTT	CASSRGLANTGELFF
-	TRBV7-3	TRBJ2-2	TRBD1	TGTGCCAGCAGCTTAGACAGGGCCGACACCGGGGAGCTGTTTTTT	CASSLDRADTGELFF
-	TRBV2	TRBJ2-7	TRBD1	TGTGCCACCCAGGGGGGACAGGGGTCCTACGAGCAGTACTTC	CATQGGQGSYEQYF
-	TRBV11-2	TRBJ2-2	-	TGTGCCAGCAGCCCCGGGACGTGGACGAACACCGGGGAGCTGTTTTTT	CASSPGTWTNTGELFF
-	TRBV9	TRBJ2-7	-	TGTGCCAGCAGCGTAGGCCGCAGTAACTACGAGCAGTACTTC	CASSVGRSNYEQYF
-	TRBV11-3	TRBJ2-3	TRBD1	TGTGCCAGCAGCTTAGGGGGGACAGCCTCAGGCACAGATACGCAGTATTTT	CASSLGGTASGTDTQYF
-	TRBV6-5	TRBJ2-7	TRBD2	TGTGCCAGCACCCCAGCGGGAGGGCCATTCGAGCAGTACTTC	CASTPAGGPFEQYF
few	TRBV7-9	TRBJ2-2	-	TGTGCCAGCAGCTTAACAGGTCCGAGCACCGGGGAGCTGTTTTTT	CASSLTGPSTGELFF
many	TRBV19	TRBJ1-5	-	TGTGCCAGTAGTACCGTCGGGACCGAGGGTCTCCAGCCCCAGCATTTT	CASSTVGTEGLQPQHF
-	TRBV6-5	TRBJ2-2	-	TGTGCCAGCACCCGACAAGGGCCGTTCACCGGGGAGCTGTTTTTT	CASTRQGPFTGELFF
-	TRBV25-1	TRBJ2-5	TRBD2	TGTGCCAGCAGTGGGAGCGGGAGTGGTGAGACCCAGTACTTC	CASSGSGSGETQYF
once	TRBV9	TRBJ1-2	-	TGTGCCAGCAGCATCCGGGACGGCTTAGGCTATGGCTACACCTTC	CASSIRDGLGYGYTF
-	TRBV9	TRBJ1-2	-	TGTGCCAGCAGCGTAGGGGCGCGGGTTGGGTACTATGGCTACACCTTC	CASSVGARVGYYGYTF
-	TRBV5-1	TRBJ1-2	-	TGCGCCAGCAGCTTGGATGGGGGCGGGGCAAATGGCTACACCTTC	CASSLDGGGANGYTF
-	TRBV7-8	TRBJ2-7	-	TGTGCCAGCAGCTTAGGAGTAGTCGGTATAGCCTACGAGCAGTACTTC	CASSLGVVGIAYEQYF
-	TRBV6-1	TRBJ2-1	-	TGTGCCAGCAGTGGAAGGGGGGGTTTATGGAATGAGCAGTTCTTC	CASSGRGGLWNEQFF
-	TRBV30	TRBJ2-5	-	TGTGCCTGGAGAAAAAGGTTGAGGGTTGGAGAGACCCAGTACTTC	CAWRKRLRVGETQYF
-	TRBV5-4	TRBJ2-7	-	TGTGCCAGCAGCTTGTCCCCGGGGAGCTCCTACGAGCAGTACTTC	CASSLSPGSSYEQYF
-	TRBV28	TRBJ1-2	-	TGTGCCAGCAGTGATTGGGGGTACTATGGCTACACCTTC	CASSDWGYYGYTF
few	TRBV9	TRBJ1-4	-	TGTGCCAGCAGCGTGGAGGGGAATAATGAAAAACTGTTTTTT	CASSVEGNNEKLFF
-	TRBV27	TRBJ1-3	-	TGTGCCAGCAGTCGTGGGGGTGCTGCCTCTGGAAACACCATATATTTT	CASSRGGAASGNTIYF
-	TRBV6-5	TRBJ2-5	TRBD1	TGTGCCAGCAGTCCACAGGGGGCGGTAGGAGAGACCCAGTACTTC	CASSPQGAVGETQYF
-	TRBV30	TRBJ2-7	-	TGTGCCTGGAGTGCCGGGGGGCTGTGCGAGCAGTACTTC	CAWSAGGLCEQYF
-	TRBV18	TRBJ2-5	-	TGTGCCAGCTCAAAGGCCCCTCCCCCAGAGACCCAGTACTTC	CASSKAPPPETQYF
-	TRBV25-1	TRBJ2-1	TRBD1	TGTGCCAGCATGTCCGGGACAGGATATTATAATGAGCAGTTCTTC	CASMSGTGYYNEQFF
-	TRBV2	TRBJ2-7	-	TGTGCCAGCAGCGGACAGACCGTCTACGAGCAGTACTTC	CASSGQTVYEQYF
-	TRBV29-1	TRBJ2-3	-	TGCAGCGTTGATGGGGGCGACGATACGCAGTATTTT	CSVDGGDDTQYF
-	TRBV6-6	TRBJ2-1	TRBD1	TGTGCCAGCAGTATCGACAGGGGGCTGAATGAGCAGTTCTTC	CASSIDRGLNEQFF
-	TRBV5-8	TRBJ2-3	-	TGTGCCAGCAGCTTGTCGTACAGGGATTTCGCAGATACGCAGTATTTT	CASSLSYRDFADTQYF
once	TRBV19	TRBJ1-1	-	TGTGCCAGTAGTATAGTTGTACAGGGGAACACTGAAGCTTTCTTT	CASSIVVQGNTEAFF
-	TRBV10-3	TRBJ1-5	-	TGTGCCATCAGTGAGCAGCGCGGGGGGATAGGGCCCCAGCATTTT	CAISEQRGGIGPQHF
-	TRBV6-5	TRBJ1-3	-	TGTGCCAGCAGACTTCCAGGGGATGGAAACACCATATATTTT	CASRLPGDGNTIYF
-	TRBV5-1	TRBJ2-5	TRBD2	TGCGCCAGCAGCTTGGTGGCGGGAGGGGTAAAGACCCAGTACTTC	CASSLVAGGVKTQYF